The clone carrying this TCR beta chain was found a few times. Its matching antigen is unknown. The record originates from a study of regulatory T cells in long-lasting Graves disease. Findings and caveats of the study: Few sampled subjects may have lowered accuracy.

Time point here: newly diagnosed GD, antithyroid drugs for less than 3 months. PBMC-extracted RNA yielded the TCR library. Arm-PCR with iRepertoire HTBI primers amplified the CDR3 regions for these TCR beta libraries. TCRdb re-derived calls from the multiplex PCR reads in MiXCR, one entry per CDR3 protein. The sample lists some 600,000 distinct CDR3 sequences, around 16% occurring once. These data are also associated with another study on T cells in Graves' hyperthyroidism and ophthalmopathy.

The sequence was obtained from a man younger than 35 with Graves disease. Source: peripheral blood mononuclear cells (PBMCs), taken at new diagnosis, from a patient treated with antithyroid drugs.

The CDR3 nucleotides are TGCAGTGCTAGGGTAGGGCAGGCCGGGAATTCACCCCTCCACTTT. It translates to CSARVGQAGNSPLHF. The chain is built from TRBV20-1 and TRBJ1-6; D remains ambiguous. Germline CDR1 reads DFQATT; CDR2 reads SNEGSKA (reference sequence). The CDR3 has 15 amino acids. V was cut by 3 bases and J by 7 bases, with 16 bases left in between.